Listed below are T cell receptor beta chains from one sample, sequenced in a study of shared clonotypes between healthy human individuals. Profiling relied on immunoSEQ multiplex PCR, and the TCRdb table lists in-frame clones only, not all of them. Among 1.6 million or so clones listed, approximately 98.5% were seen once. Source material: naive CD4+ T cells sorted from blood. The receptors were gathered from a young man in good health. Each CDR3 is given with its conserved first and last residue. D genes are given only for firm matches. Where a row states a size, it is once, few, many or the class of an expanded clone; other rows omit it.

DNA	CDR3	length	D	V	J	size
TGCGCCAGCAGCCCGGACAGGGAGGTTGGTGGCTACACCTTC	CASSPDREVGGYTF	14	TRBD1	TRBV5-1	TRBJ1-2	NA
TGTGCCAGCAGTCCGTCGAGACCGAACAATGAAAAACTGTTTTTT	CASSPSRPNNEKLFF	15	NA	TRBV5-5	TRBJ1-4	NA
TGTGCCAGCAGGACCGGGGTCTACGAGCAGTACTTC	CASRTGVYEQYF	12	NA	TRBV6-1	TRBJ2-7	NA
TGTGCCATCAGAACCAGCCGGGACCGGAGCTCCTACGAGCAGTACTTC	CAIRTSRDRSSYEQYF	16	NA	TRBV10-3	TRBJ2-7	NA
TGCGCCAGCAGTCGTGGGACTAGCGGGTTACTCTCCTACGAGCAGTACTTC	CASSRGTSGLLSYEQYF	17	TRBD2	TRBV23-1	TRBJ2-7	NA
TGCGCCAGCAGCCAAGGGTTAATAGGGGGGTCCTACGAGCAGTACTTC	CASSQGLIGGSYEQYF	16	NA	TRBV4-3	TRBJ2-7	NA
TGTGCCAGCAGAGAAACAGGGGGCGGGCAGCCCCAGCATTTT	CASRETGGGQPQHF	14	TRBD1	TRBV28	TRBJ1-5	once
TGCGCCAGCAGCTTGACCCCCGGACAGGTCGCGATTAGAGAAGCTTTCTTT	CASSLTPGQVAIREAFF	17	TRBD1	TRBV5-1	TRBJ1-1	NA
TGCGCCAGCAGCTTGGTTAGCGATGAGCAGTTCTTC	CASSLVSDEQFF	12	NA	TRBV5-1	TRBJ2-1	once
TGTGCCAGCTCACCAGTTAACCCGACAGGGGTGTTAGAGACCCAGTACTTC	CASSPVNPTGVLETQYF	17	TRBD1	TRBV18	TRBJ2-5	NA
TGCGCCAGCAGCCCAGGGTTTGAAGAGACCCAGTACTTC	CASSPGFEETQYF	13	NA	TRBV5-1	TRBJ2-5	NA
TGTGCCAGCAGCAAAGGTAGCTCCTACGAGCAGTACTTC	CASSKGSSYEQYF	13	NA	TRBV21-1	TRBJ2-7	NA
TGCAGCGCCCTCCACCTATCCACAGGGGTCGGCCCAGATACGCAGTATTTT	CSALHLSTGVGPDTQYF	17	TRBD1	TRBV29-1	TRBJ2-3	NA
TGTGCCAGCAGGGACCCATATAGCAATCAGCCCCAGCATTTT	CASRDPYSNQPQHF	14	NA	TRBV28	TRBJ1-5	few
TGTGCCTGCAACCGGGACAGAGCCTTCTACGAGCAGTACTTC	CACNRDRAFYEQYF	14	TRBD1	TRBV30	TRBJ2-7	NA
TGTGCCAGCAACAGGGGTTTGAACACTGAAGCTTTCTTT	CASNRGLNTEAFF	13	TRBD1	TRBV2	TRBJ1-1	NA
TGCGCCAGCAGCTTGGAGCCAGCAAACTCCTACGAGCAGTACTTC	CASSLEPANSYEQYF	15	NA	TRBV5-1	TRBJ2-7	NA
TGCGCCAGCAGCCCACAAGGGTTAGGGGATACGCAGTATTTT	CASSPQGLGDTQYF	14	NA	TRBV5-1	TRBJ2-3	NA
TGTGCCAGCAGTTACGGTCTAGCGGACTACAATGAGCAGTTCTTC	CASSYGLADYNEQFF	15	TRBD2	TRBV6-6	TRBJ2-1	NA
TGTGCCTACACCATAGCGGGAGAGGCCAAAAACATTCAGTACTTC	CAYTIAGEAKNIQYF	15	TRBD2	TRBV30	TRBJ2-4	NA
TGTGCCAGCTCACCCTTAGCGGGAGGGCCCTCAAGTTCAGTCTACGAGCAGTACTTC	CASSPLAGGPSSSVYEQYF	19	TRBD2	TRBV18	TRBJ2-7	NA